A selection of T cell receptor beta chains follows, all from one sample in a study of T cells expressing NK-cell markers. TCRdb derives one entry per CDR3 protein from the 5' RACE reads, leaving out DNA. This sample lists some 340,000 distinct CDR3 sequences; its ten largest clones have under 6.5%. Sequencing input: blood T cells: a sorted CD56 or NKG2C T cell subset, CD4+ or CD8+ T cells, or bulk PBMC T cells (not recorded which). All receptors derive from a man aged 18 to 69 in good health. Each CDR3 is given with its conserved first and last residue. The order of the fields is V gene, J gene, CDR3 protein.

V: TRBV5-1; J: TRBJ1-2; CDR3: CASSLVQGTNYGYTF
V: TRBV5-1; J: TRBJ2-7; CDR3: CASSLASGASSYEQYF
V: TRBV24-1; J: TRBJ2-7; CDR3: CATSDPGGRGEQYF
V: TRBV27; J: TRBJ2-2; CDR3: CASSLGRRAGTGELFF
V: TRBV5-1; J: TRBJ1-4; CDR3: CASKQGTNEKLFF
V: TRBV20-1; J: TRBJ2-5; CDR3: CSATLASFPETQYF
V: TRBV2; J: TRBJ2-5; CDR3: CASSENGGVQETQYF
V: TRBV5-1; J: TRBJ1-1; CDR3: CASSLVQPGTEAFF
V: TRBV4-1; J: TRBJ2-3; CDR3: CASSQESWSSGDTDTQYF
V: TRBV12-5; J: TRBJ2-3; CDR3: CASGTTSTDTQYF
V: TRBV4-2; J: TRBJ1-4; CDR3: CASSQDLRVQGSNEKLFF
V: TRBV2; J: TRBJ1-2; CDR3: CASNARTVYGYTF
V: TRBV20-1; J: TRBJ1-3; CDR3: CSAPTPGGNTIYF
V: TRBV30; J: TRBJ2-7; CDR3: CAWSYEGRGHEQYF
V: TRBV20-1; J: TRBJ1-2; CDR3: CSVRPREGPYGYTF
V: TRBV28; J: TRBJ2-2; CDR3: CASRKQGGDGGELFF
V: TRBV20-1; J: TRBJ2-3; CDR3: CSARTSGLSTDTQYF
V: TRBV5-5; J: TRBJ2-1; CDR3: CASSLGLSPYNEQFF
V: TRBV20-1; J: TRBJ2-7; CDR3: CSANRDRGFYEQYF
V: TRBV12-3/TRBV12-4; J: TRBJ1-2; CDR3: CASSLTQGGYTF
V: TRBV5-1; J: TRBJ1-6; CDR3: CASSLGQKRNSPLHF
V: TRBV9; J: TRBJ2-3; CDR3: CASSVALRSTDTQYF
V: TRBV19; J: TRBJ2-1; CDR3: CASTDRGRSPYNEQFF
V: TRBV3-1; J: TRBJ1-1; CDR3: CASGRQSMSLAFF
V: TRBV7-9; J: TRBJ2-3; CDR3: CASSFGGGGTDTQYF
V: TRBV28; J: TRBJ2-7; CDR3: CASSLLNHEQYF
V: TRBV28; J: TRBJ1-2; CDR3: CASSPGGTGSNYGYTF
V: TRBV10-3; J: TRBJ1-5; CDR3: CAISKINSNQPQHF
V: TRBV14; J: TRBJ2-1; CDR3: CASRRLSGISNEQFF
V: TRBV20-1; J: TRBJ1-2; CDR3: CSARPRDNYGYTF
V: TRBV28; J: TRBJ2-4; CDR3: CASSSPTSKGKNIQYF
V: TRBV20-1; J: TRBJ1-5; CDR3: CSARDRRAGNQPQHF
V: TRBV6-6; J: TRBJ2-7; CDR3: CASKSGQYEQYF
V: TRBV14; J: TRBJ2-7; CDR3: CASSQLYEQYF
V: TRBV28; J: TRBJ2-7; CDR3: CASSLSRPPGLVAGITYEQYF
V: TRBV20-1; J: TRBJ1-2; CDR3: CSATAGAYGYTF
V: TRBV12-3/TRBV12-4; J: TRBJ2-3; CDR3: CASSPQRRGGILIQTDTQYF
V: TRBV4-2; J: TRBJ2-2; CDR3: CASSQVSRGPAGELFF
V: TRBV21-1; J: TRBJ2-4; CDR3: CASSNVTPRALAKNIQYF
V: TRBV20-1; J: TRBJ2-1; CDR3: CSATPGLAGGHYNEQFF
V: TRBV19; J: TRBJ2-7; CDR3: CASSLSSGEYNEQYF
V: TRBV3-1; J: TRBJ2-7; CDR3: CASSQALSRRGREQYF
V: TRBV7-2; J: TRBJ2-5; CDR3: CASSLGSPPETQYF
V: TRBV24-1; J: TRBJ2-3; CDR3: CATSLGGAPTDTQYF
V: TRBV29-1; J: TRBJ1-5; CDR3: CSVESGYQPQHF
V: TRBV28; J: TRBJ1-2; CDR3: CATKKSTPNYGYTF